These T cell receptor beta chains were read from a single sample in a study of T cells in Graves' hyperthyroidism and ophthalmopathy. TCRdb reanalysed the multiplex PCR reads using MiXCR and keeps one entry per CDR3 protein. The data contain hundreds of thousands of distinct CDR3 sequences, more than 45% of them seen just once; the ten biggest clones take up about 8.2%. The specimen was peripheral blood or thyroid tissue (not recorded which). These receptors originate from a woman between 18 and 29 years old with Graves' hyperthyroidism. Each CDR3 is given with its conserved first and last residue. A D gene is named only where the DNA matches it firmly. Clone size is not always given. Where it is, it says once, few, many or a class for expanded clones.

>NA|NA|TRBV7-3|TRBJ2-6
CASSFTSGTLPGANVLTF
TGTGCCAGCAGCTTCACCTCCGGGACACTCCCTGGGGCCAACGTCCTGACTTTC
>NA|NA|TRBV29-1|TRBJ2-7
CSVEEPADGYEQYF
TGCAGCGTTGAAGAGCCGGCGGATGGCTACGAGCAGTACTTC
>NA|TRBD2|TRBV5-1|TRBJ2-7
CASSASGGSFYEQYF
TGCGCCAGCAGCGCCTCAGGCGGGAGTTTCTACGAGCAGTACTTC
>few|NA|TRBV19|TRBJ2-2
CASRTTSMAGELFF
TGTGCCAGCCGGACAACCTCGATGGCCGGGGAGCTGTTTTTT
>NA|NA|TRBV20-1|TRBJ2-7
CSARGPPVEQYF
TGCAGTGCCAGAGGACCCCCTGTCGAGCAGTACTTC
>NA|NA|TRBV19|TRBJ1-3
CASSLEGPSSSGNTTYF
TGTGCCAGTAGTTTGGAGGGTCCTTCGAGCTCTGGAAACACCACATATTTT
>NA|NA|TRBV10-3|TRBJ2-7
CAISVGNFYEQYF
TGTGCCATCAGTGTCGGGAACTTCTACGAGCAGTACTTC
>NA|TRBD1|TRBV20-1|TRBJ1-2
CSATGQVDYGYTF
TGCAGTGCTACCGGACAGGTTGACTATGGCTACACCTTC
>few|TRBD2|TRBV5-1|TRBJ2-5
CASIKEGRAGETQYF
TGCGCCAGCATCAAAGAGGGGAGGGCCGGAGAGACCCAGTACTTC
>few|TRBD2|TRBV7-2|TRBJ2-7
CASSLSGGNGYEQYF
TGTGCCAGCAGCTTAAGCGGGGGTAATGGCTACGAGCAGTACTTC
>NA|NA|TRBV7-7|TRBJ2-7
CASSEDYSYEQYF
TGTGCCAGCAGTGAGGACTATTCCTACGAGCAGTACTTC
>few|TRBD2|TRBV6-1|TRBJ2-3
CAIMSASSGSPDTQYF
TGTGCCATCATGAGCGCTTCTAGCGGGAGCCCAGATACGCAGTATTTT
>few|TRBD1|TRBV19|TRBJ1-1
CASQTGRISGTEAFF
TGTGCCAGCCAGACAGGGAGGATATCGGGGACTGAAGCTTTCTTT
>many|TRBD1|TRBV29-1|TRBJ2-7
CSVVSGTAVEQYF
TGCAGCGTTGTTTCCGGGACAGCCGTCGAGCAGTACTTC
>NA|NA|TRBV10-3|TRBJ1-1
CASTQPLNTEAFF
TGTGCCAGCACCCAGCCTTTGAACACTGAAGCTTTCTTT
>NA|TRBD1|TRBV7-3|TRBJ2-5
CASIRGQGETQYF
TGTGCCAGCATTCGGGGACAGGGAGAGACCCAGTACTTC
>NA|NA|TRBV20-1|TRBJ1-6
CSGLETAKNSPLHF
TGCAGTGGACTCGAGACAGCAAAAAATTCACCCCTCCACTTT
>NA|TRBD1|TRBV7-2|TRBJ1-1
CASSLSDRGFGDTEAFF
TGTGCCAGCAGCTTGAGCGACAGGGGGTTTGGTGACACTGAAGCTTTCTTT
>many|NA|TRBV9|TRBJ2-5
CASSVGFQETQYF
TGTGCCAGCAGCGTAGGGTTCCAAGAGACCCAGTACTTC
>few|TRBD2|TRBV7-8|TRBJ2-7
CASSLAALAGASSYEQYF
TGTGCCAGCAGCTTAGCGGCGCTAGCGGGAGCCAGCTCCTACGAGCAGTACTTC
>few|NA|TRBV20-1|TRBJ2-7
CSARGSQGFYEQYF
TGCAGTGCTAGAGGGAGTCAGGGCTTTTACGAGCAGTACTTC
>NA|NA|TRBV2|TRBJ1-1
CASSQLANTEAFF
TGTGCCAGCAGCCAATTGGCGAACACTGAAGCTTTCTTT
>few|NA|TRBV14|TRBJ1-2
CASSAGGAGYGYTF
TGTGCCAGCAGCGCCGGCGGGGCCGGATATGGCTACACCTTC
>many|NA|TRBV24-1|TRBJ2-2
CATVQTNTGELFF
TGTGCCACCGTCCAGACTAACACCGGGGAGCTGTTTTTT
>many|NA|TRBV7-9|TRBJ2-5
CASASSGETQYF
TGTGCCAGCGCGTCGTCGGGTGAGACCCAGTACTTC
>NA|NA|TRBV4-3|TRBJ2-7
CASSQDGLGKGRGNEQYF
TGCGCCAGCAGCCAAGATGGGTTGGGGAAGGGGCGAGGCAACGAGCAGTACTTC
>NA|NA|TRBV12-3/TRBV12-4|TRBJ1-1
CASRVPGEAFF
TGTGCCAGCAGGGTCCCGGGGGAGGCTTTCTTT
>NA|NA|TRBV24-1|TRBJ1-6
CATSDFPSSPLHF
TGTGCCACCAGTGATTTCCCGAGTTCACCCCTCCACTTT
>many|TRBD1|TRBV10-3|TRBJ2-7
CAISPTGPNEQYF
TGTGCCATCAGCCCGACAGGGCCCAACGAGCAGTACTTC
>NA|TRBD1|TRBV29-1|TRBJ1-2
CSVWRTGVANYGYTF
TGCAGCGTTTGGAGGACAGGGGTCGCCAACTATGGCTACACCTTC
>many|TRBD1|TRBV7-9|TRBJ2-6
CASSLAYRQGDGANVLTF
TGTGCCAGCAGCTTGGCGTACCGACAGGGTGACGGGGCCAACGTCCTGACTTTC
>NA|TRBD2|TRBV13|TRBJ2-5
CASSFYFRLAPLETQYF
TGTGCCAGCAGCTTCTACTTCCGACTAGCGCCATTGGAGACCCAGTACTTC
>NA|NA|TRBV2|TRBJ1-1
CASSSQQGWTEAFF
TGTGCCAGCAGTTCTCAACAGGGATGGACTGAAGCTTTCTTT
>NA|TRBD2|TRBV20-1|TRBJ2-7
CSARDASGFFEQYF
TGCAGTGCTAGAGACGCTAGCGGATTTTTCGAGCAGTACTTC
>NA|NA|TRBV29-1|TRBJ1-2
CSVDMAADGYTF
TGCAGCGTTGATATGGCAGCCGATGGCTACACCTTC
>few|NA|TRBV7-9|TRBJ2-6
CASSPEVSSGANVLTF
TGTGCCAGCAGCCCTGAGGTGTCATCTGGGGCCAACGTCCTGACTTTC
>NA|NA|TRBV10-3|TRBJ2-7
CAIGPGSYEQYF
TGTGCCATCGGACCAGGTTCCTACGAGCAGTACTTC
>few|NA|TRBV7-2|TRBJ1-5
CASSQVLGDVGQPQHF
TGCGCCAGCAGCCAAGTCCTGGGGGACGTAGGTCAGCCCCAGCATTTT
>few|NA|TRBV2|TRBJ1-5
CASRQGVNQPQHF
TGTGCCAGCAGACAGGGTGTCAATCAGCCCCAGCATTTT
>NA|TRBD2|TRBV7-9|TRBJ2-2
CASSQGLATGELFF
TGCGCCAGCAGCCAAGGACTAGCAACCGGGGAGCTGTTTTTT